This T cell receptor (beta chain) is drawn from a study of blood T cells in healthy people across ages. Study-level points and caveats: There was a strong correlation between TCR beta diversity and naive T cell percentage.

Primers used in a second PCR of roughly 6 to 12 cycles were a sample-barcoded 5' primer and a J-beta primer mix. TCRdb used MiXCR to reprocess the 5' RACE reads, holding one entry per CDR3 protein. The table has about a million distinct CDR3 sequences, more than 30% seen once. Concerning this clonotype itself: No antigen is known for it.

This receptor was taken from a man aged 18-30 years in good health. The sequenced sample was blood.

The DNA for the CDR3 is TGCAGTGCTAGAGAAACGGACAGGGTCCCCAGTTATGGCTACACCTTC. Translated, it gives CSARETDRVPSYGYTF. The J gene is TRBJ1-2, the V gene TRBV20-1; 8 bases match TRBD1. Germline V CDR1 and CDR2: DFQATT, SNEGSKA (reference sequence). The CDR3 is made up of 16 amino acids. Germline trimming cut 0 bases from V and 5 bases from J; bases unmatched to any gene: 11.